Below, one TCR beta chain is given with its context. As processed by the authors: Estimation of nucleated cell counts was performed using reference gene primer amplification. Libraries were prepared by immunoSEQ multiplex PCR; TCRdb keeps only in-frame clonotypes and omits some of them. That table furnishes V, J and clone size, whereas the DNA furnished D and trimming. The sample lists around 93,000 clones, around 80% occurring once. Trimming cost V 2 bases and J 1 base, with 8 bases left between them. The CDR3 runs to 14 residues. The V gene's germline CDR1 is LNHDA and CDR2 SQIVND (reference sequence). The sample is drawn from a study of blood T cell repertoires in COVID-19. The wider study: The origin of the acute and convalescent COVID-19 samples was the United States, Italy and Spain.

This TCR was recovered from a man aged 55 to 70 with acute or convalescent COVID-19. The chain recombines TRBV19 with TRBJ1-1; tentatively, D is TRBD1 (5 bases). Material for sequencing was peripheral blood. Here the CDR3 DNA reads TGTGCCAGTAGTATATTGCAGGGGAACACTGAAGCTTTCTTT. It codes for CASSILQGNTEAFF.